The rows below give T cell receptor beta chains drawn from one sample of a study of OX40 agonist ivuxolimab in advanced cancers. Some clones are missing from TCRdb's copy, which holds only in-frame ones; the method was immunoSEQ multiplex PCR. Of around 70,000 clones in the sample, 85% were seen once. The sample here was CD4+ or CD8+ T cells sorted from blood, taken in a trial of the OX40 agonist ivuxolimab. These receptor sequences come from an adult with an advanced solid tumor such as melanoma, head and neck, liver or kidney cancer. The conserved cysteine and the conserved F or W are not part of the CDR3 here.

v_gene	j_gene	CDR3aa
TRBV10-1	TRBJ2-3	ASSDGTASTDTQY
TRBV6-6	TRBJ2-7	ASTPGLSLYEQY
TRBV6-1	TRBJ2-3	ASSVRRGTDTQY
TRBV10-1	TRBJ2-3	ASSVLLAGKGTDTQY
TRBV15	TRBJ2-7	ATSSEGAGEQY
TRBV6-5	TRBJ1-1	ASQWGAEAF
TRBV11-3	TRBJ2-1	ASSPRAGYEQF
TRBV7-9	TRBJ2-3	ASSLAWGIRTDTQY
TRBV19	TRBJ2-3	ASSGGGLGDTQY
TRBV7-9	TRBJ1-5	ASSLGVWGPSNQPQH
TRBV7-2	TRBJ2-1	AGSGRGAFHEQF
TRBV6-1	TRBJ2-7	ASSERASEQY
TRBV28	TRBJ2-1	AFSSAGASYNEQF
TRBV9	TRBJ2-3	ASSVAVGAGRTDTQY
TRBV5-1	TRBJ1-1	ASSFQGDRGEAF
TRBV28	TRBJ1-4	ASTGAGRVEKLF
TRBV6-4	TRBJ2-1	ASSLAGDPSNEQF
TRBV5-4	TRBJ2-3	ASSADRGRTDTQY
TRBV7-6	TRBJ1-4	ASSLPGTVPTELF
TRBV19	TRBJ2-3	ASSSGYRDTQY
TRBV19	TRBJ1-5	ASSTWDRGNNQPQH
TRBV30	TRBJ2-3	ARSLGGGPFGTDTQY
TRBV7-2	TRBJ2-7	ASSFGSPRAYEQY
TRBV18	TRBJ2-5	ASSPAIRTETQY
TRBV19	TRBJ1-5	ATRGGVSNSNQPQH
TRBV7-9	TRBJ2-1	ASSLAGLNEQF
TRBV2	TRBJ1-5	ASSDQDGQPQH
TRBV7-2	TRBJ2-5	ASSLMGGRGPTETQY
TRBV4-3	TRBJ2-7	ASSQVGGSYEQY
TRBV9	TRBJ2-1	ASSPGTSFFYNEQF
TRBV27	TRBJ2-2	ASSLVGTANTGELF
TRBV7-2	TRBJ2-1	ASSPTGGASGRGRNEQF
TRBV6-5	TRBJ2-2	ASTRGQNTGELF
TRBV27	TRBJ2-1	ASSLLLAAAYNEQF
TRBV27	TRBJ2-7	ASSFSAGQQY
TRBV28	TRBJ2-1	ASTTPEGLGNNEQF
TRBV11-2	TRBJ2-1	ASSLSGSGNEQF
TRBV19	TRBJ2-6	ASSTWDLRANVLT
TRBV14	TRBJ2-5	ASSQPTGYQETQY
TRBV10-2	TRBJ1-3	ASSPRGTVSGNTIY
TRBV5-1	TRBJ2-3	ASSPIRGGATDTQY
TRBV28	TRBJ1-1	ASTLIRGLGTEAF
TRBV11-1	TRBJ1-2	ASSLRPEPTQGYT
TRBV5-4	TRBJ1-2	ASSETGVYGYT
TRBV7-3	TRBJ2-3	ASSLQGGSDTQY
TRBV7-9	TRBJ1-5	ASSLGQAQPQH
TRBV7-8	TRBJ1-1	ASSPRTGRRAF
TRBV28	TRBJ1-1	ASSPQGRSTEAF
TRBV9	TRBJ2-7	ASSVVGAMGYEQY
TRBV11-3	TRBJ1-1	ASSRGATMNTEAF
TRBV5-1	TRBJ2-3	ASSRADTQY
TRBV11-2	TRBJ2-3	ASSFKRLAGSTDTQY
TRBV4-3	TRBJ2-2	ASSQGQLKPGELF
TRBV4-1	TRBJ2-5	ASSQDRGQETQY
TRBV30	TRBJ2-5	AWSVRAGRGAQY
TRBV5-4	TRBJ2-5	ASSSRGDRSPQETQY
TRBV6-5	TRBJ2-3	ASRATGTDTQY
TRBV4-1	TRBJ1-1	ASSQRGQVNTEAF
TRBV2	TRBJ2-7	ATAVGGWEQY